This record covers a single TCR beta chain. Its cognate antigen is unknown. This sample is drawn from a study of CD8 T cells in ankylosing spondylitis. Making the TCR beta libraries involved quantitative 5'-RACE with molecular barcodes. One entry per CDR3 protein results from TCRdb running MiXCR on the 5' RACE reads. The sample yields 150,000 to 200,000 distinct CDR3 sequences, roughly 10% seen once. The germline V and J ends were trimmed by 5 bases and 5 bases, with 13 bases remaining between them. CDR3 length equals 13 residues. Germline lookup yields CDR1 MNHEY and CDR2 SMNVEV (reference sequence). The study's findings and limits: Some motif variants were previously reported in reactive arthritis synovial fluid and blood.

Sequencing was performed on blood, either unsorted or a sorted T cell fraction (not recorded which). The chain links TRBV27 to TRBJ2-7; either TRBD1 or TRBD2 may supply D (5 bases each). The source of this sequence is a female donor with ankylosing spondylitis or in good health (not recorded which). The CDR3 DNA sequence: TGTGCCAGCAGTACTTGGGACGGGGACGAGCAGTACTTC. This gives the protein CASSTWDGDEQYF.